This TCR beta chain appears in the sequencing data of a study of blood T cell repertoires in COVID-19. About the research overall: Sources were T cells, B-cell-depleted T cells, or PBMCs; the material itself was cDNA or gDNA.

This CDR3 has 15 amino acids. V was pared by 2 bases and J by 4 bases, with 8 bases of the junction left unmatched. Per germline, CDR1 SGHAT and CDR2 FQNNGV. Assay: immunoSEQ multiplex PCR; the TCRdb copy retains only in-frame clones and omits some. The profile shows roughly 100,000 clones, approximately 87% of them singletons. The V gene is TRBV11-2, the J gene TRBJ2-7; 7 positions match TRBD2. Sequencing used peripheral blood. This receptor was obtained from a man in his fifties or sixties with acute or convalescent COVID-19. The CDR3 reads CASSLFGRGSYEQYF. The DNA of the CDR3 is TGTGCCAGCAGCTTATTTGGGAGGGGCTCTTACGAGCAGTACTTC.